This entry is about one TCR beta chain. Assay: immunoSEQ multiplex PCR; the TCRdb copy retains only in-frame clones and omits some. Of just under 60,000 clones in the sample, about 92% are singletons; the top ten hold 1.7%. The CDR3 covers 13 residues. V gave up 0 bases and J gave up 2 bases, with 5 bases separating them. CDR1 and CDR2 (germline): SGHRS, YFSETQ. These data belong to a study of control samples from healthy donors and cancer patients. Sequenced material: PBMCs. V usage is TRBV5-1 and J usage is TRBJ1-2; tentatively, D is TRBD1 (5 bases). The TCR originated in a man aged 35-49 years with colorectal cancer. The CDR3 region is CASSLGQNYGYTF. The CDR3 bases are TGCGCCAGCAGCTTGGGACAGAACTATGGCTACACCTTC.